The clone carrying this T cell receptor (beta chain) was seen at least ten times. The sample originates from a study of T cells in Graves' hyperthyroidism and ophthalmopathy. The V segment lost 4 bases and the J segment 5 bases; nucleotides outside the gene matches: 11. CDR1 is SGHNT, CDR2 YYREEE, per germline (reference sequence). The CDR3 is 17 amino acids. Template material for amplifying TCR beta CDR3 regions consisted of RNA transcripts. A set of HTBI primers served as the primers for a first-round RT-PCR of the TCR CDR3. TCRdb itself ran the multiplex PCR reads through MiXCR, one entry per CDR3 protein. This table has about 290,000 distinct CDR3 sequences, less than 15% appearing once.

The clonotype comes from a woman aged 30 to 39 with Graves' hyperthyroidism that later progressed to Graves' ophthalmopathy. Sequencing was performed on blood. V gene TRBV5-4 combines with J gene TRBJ2-7; 14 bases agree with TRBD2. The CDR3: CASSLRGLAGVRNEQYF. The CDR3, as DNA: TGTGCCAGCAGCCTTCGGGGACTAGCGGGAGTAAGAAACGAGCAGTACTTC.